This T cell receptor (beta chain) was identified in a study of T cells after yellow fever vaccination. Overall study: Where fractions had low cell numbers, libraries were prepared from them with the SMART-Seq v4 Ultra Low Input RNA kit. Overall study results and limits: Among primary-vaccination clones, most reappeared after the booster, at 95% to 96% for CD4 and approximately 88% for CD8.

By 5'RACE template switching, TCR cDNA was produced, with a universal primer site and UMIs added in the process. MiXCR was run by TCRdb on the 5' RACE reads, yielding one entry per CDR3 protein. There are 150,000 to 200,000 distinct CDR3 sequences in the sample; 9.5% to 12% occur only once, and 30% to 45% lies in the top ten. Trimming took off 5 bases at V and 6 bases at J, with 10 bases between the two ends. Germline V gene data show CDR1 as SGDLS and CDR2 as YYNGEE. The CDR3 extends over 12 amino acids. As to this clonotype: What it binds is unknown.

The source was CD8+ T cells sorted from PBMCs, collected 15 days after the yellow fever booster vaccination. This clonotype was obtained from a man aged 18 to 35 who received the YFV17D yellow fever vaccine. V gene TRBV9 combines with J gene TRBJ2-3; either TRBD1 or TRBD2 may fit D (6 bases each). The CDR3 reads CASSQGRDTQYF. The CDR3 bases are TGTGCCAGCAGTCAGGGGAGGGATACGCAGTATTTT.